Following are 21 T cell receptor beta chains from one sample sequenced in a study of blood T cell repertoires in COVID-19. The method was immunoSEQ multiplex PCR; TCRdb's version includes in-frame clones alone and lacks a portion of them. The repertoire has 95,000 to 150,000 clones, 80% to 90% of them found once; the top ten carry approximately 5.8%. Material: peripheral blood. The receptors originated from a man older than 75 with active or convalescent COVID-19.

CDR3 sequence: CATSREGGTVAGELFF. For the CDR3, the DNA is TGTGCCACCAGCAGAGAGGGGGGGACGGTCGCCGGGGAGCTGTTTTTT. The V call is TRBV15, the J call TRBJ2-2, with 7 bases matching TRBD2. The germline V gene encodes CDR1 LNHNV and CDR2 YYDKDF (reference sequence). Trimming cost V 0 bases and J 6 bases; bases outside gene matches: 7. The CDR3 has 16 amino acids.

The chain uses TRBV4-3 and TRBJ1-1; perhaps TRBD1 as D (5 bases). CDR1 and CDR2 (germline): LGHNA, YSLEER. Trimming cost V 0 bases and J 11 bases, with 19 bases left between them. The CDR3 has 15 residues. CDR3 in amino acids: CASSQDSEGFGGAFF. CDR3 coding DNA: TGCGCCAGCAGCCAAGATTCGGAGGGGTTCGGGGGTGCTTTCTTT.

This clone was counted once. The chain has TRBV19 and TRBJ1-4; the D is unclear. The germline gives CDR1 LNHDA, CDR2 SQIVND (reference sequence). The length of the CDR3 is 14 residues. V was pared by 5 bases and J by 6 bases, with 13 bases between. Written as DNA, the CDR3 is TGTGCCAGTAGTCTCCATTGGAGGGATGAAAAACTGTTTTTT. Translating gives CASSLHWRDEKLFF.

V and J are TRBV9 and TRBJ1-6, with TRBD1 matching over 8 bases. The CDR3 is 14 residues long. CDR1 SGDLS and CDR2 YYNGEE come from the germline V gene. V lost 8 bases and J lost 5; bases outside the gene matches: 6. Here the CDR3 DNA reads TGTGCCAGTGGACAGGGAAATAATAATTCACCCCTCCACTTT. It is translated as CASGQGNNNSPLHF.

V and J are TRBV5-1 and TRBJ2-5; D is ambiguous. This CDR3 region has 13 residues. Germline loops: CDR1 SGHRS, CDR2 YFSETQ. Trimming pared 3 bases from V and 5 bases from J, leaving 11 bases between. The CDR3 spells CASSSGSGETQYF. The CDR3 DNA is TGCGCCAGCAGCTCCGGGTCCGGGGAGACCCAGTACTTC.

The gene calls are TRBV7-2 and TRBJ1-3, with TRBD1 identical over 7 bases. J gave up 3 bases and V 5 bases, and 10 bases lay outside the gene matches. Germline V CDR1 and CDR2: SGHTA, FQGNSA. The CDR3 is made up of 16 amino acids. CDR3 bases: TGTGCCAGCAGCCAACTCGAAGGGGGCATTGGAAACACCATATATTTT. Protein sequence: CASSQLEGGIGNTIYF.

V and J are TRBV7-3 and TRBJ2-6; 7 nucleotides match TRBD2. Germline loops: CDR1 SGHTA, CDR2 FQGTGA. The CDR3 sequence is 13 residues long. Trimming cost V 8 bases and J 2 bases; bases outside gene matches: 0. The chain's CDR3 is CASRGAGANVLTF. In nucleotides, the CDR3 is TGTGCCAGCCGGGGGGCTGGGGCCAACGTCCTGACTTTC. Variable domain in full (rest from reference TRBV7-3 and TRBJ2-6): GAGVSQTPSNKVTEKGKYVELRCDPISGHTALYWYRQSLGQGPEFLIYFQGTGAADDSGLPNDRFFAVRPEGSVSTLKIQRTERGDSAVYLCASRGAGANVLTFGAGSRLTVL.

V and J are TRBV2 and TRBJ1-1, with 7 bases aligning to TRBD1. V shed 6 bases and J 7 bases; nucleotides not matched to a gene: 5. CDR3 length: 12 amino acids. The germline gives CDR1 SNHLY, CDR2 FYNNEI. CDR3: CASSAGGDEAFF. Here the CDR3 DNA reads TGTGCCAGCAGCGCAGGGGGAGATGAAGCTTTCTTT.

This chain joins TRBV5-6 and TRBJ1-2, with 12 positions matching TRBD1. The CDR3 totals 16 residues. Germline V gene sequence: CDR1 SGHDT, CDR2 YYEEEE. J was trimmed by 2 bases and V by 4 bases; bases with no gene match: 6. CDR3 in amino acids: CASSRDRGRLNYGYTF. CDR3 coding DNA: TGTGCCAGCAGCCGGGACAGGGGGCGCCTGAACTATGGCTACACCTTC. Using reference TRBV5-6 and TRBJ1-2 for the parts outside the CDR3, the full variable domain is DAGVTQSPTHLIKTRGQQVTLRCSPKSGHDTVSWYQQALGQGPQFIFQYYEEEERQRGNFPDRFSGHQFPNYSSELNVNALLLGDSALYLCASSRDRGRLNYGYTFGSGTRLTVV.

Ten or more counts support this clone. This chain joins TRBV6-4 and TRBJ2-5; 13 positions agree with TRBD2. This CDR3 region has 16 residues. The V gene's germline CDR1 is MRHNA and CDR2 SNTAGT. The V gene end was trimmed by 5 bases and the J gene end by 4 bases; junction bases not matched to a gene: 7. CDR3 in amino acids: CASSPTGLAGPETQYF. CDR3 in DNA: TGTGCCAGCAGTCCAACGGGACTAGCGGGGCCAGAGACCCAGTACTTC.

This clone was counted a few times. J is TRBJ2-7 and V is TRBV3-1 (or the pseudogene TRBV3-2), with D hard to call. V was trimmed by 4 bases and J by 2 bases, leaving 9 bases between them. The CDR3 contains 13 residues. Germline values: CDR1 LGHDT, CDR2 YNNKEL (reference sequence). The CDR3 DNA reads TGTGCCAGCAGCCTCACTCCCGCCTACGAGCAGTACTTC. Amino acids: CASSLTPAYEQYF.

This clone has more than one count but fewer than ten. The gene calls are TRBV28 and TRBJ2-5, with 9 bases that match TRBD2. Germline V gene data show CDR1 as MDHEN and CDR2 as SYDVKM. The CDR3 runs to 16 residues. The J segment lost 5 bases and the V segment lost 5 bases, leaving 12 bases of the junction unmatched. This chain's CDR3 is CASSGRLAAMEETQYF. For the CDR3, the DNA is TGTGCCAGCAGTGGGCGACTAGCGGCTATGGAGGAGACCCAGTACTTC.

This clone was seen only a few times. The chain links TRBV2 to TRBJ2-5, with 7 bases matching TRBD1. Germline V gene lookup returns CDR1 SNHLY and CDR2 FYNNEI. The CDR3 runs 14 residues. V shed 7 bases, J shed 0 bases, and the junction held 5 bases outside the gene matches. In DNA, the CDR3 is TGTGCCAGCACCATACAGGGGTACCAAGAGACCCAGTACTTC. Its translation is CASTIQGYQETQYF.

This clone was seen a few times. One end of the junction is discordant with germline, which a read error may explain. J is TRBJ1-2 and V is TRBV3-1 (or the pseudogene TRBV3-2); 8 nucleotides align to TRBD1. Germline lookup yields CDR1 LGHDT and CDR2 YNNKEL (reference sequence). The CDR3 contains 13 residues. This CDR3 is CASSPAGQGLFLF. Written as DNA, the CDR3 is TGTGCCAGCAGCCCGGCCGGACAGGGCCTGTTCCTCTTC.

J is TRBJ1-6 and V is TRBV7-9; perhaps TRBD1 as D (5 bases). V was trimmed by 5 bases and J by 0 bases, leaving 17 bases between them. Per germline, CDR1 SEHNR and CDR2 FQNEAQ (reference sequence). The CDR3 has 18 amino acids. This CDR3 reads CASSKGGGSSSYNSPLHF. CDR3 bases: TGTGCCAGCAGCAAAGGCGGGGGGTCAAGCTCCTATAATTCACCCCTCCACTTT. Complete variable domain (other parts from reference TRBV7-9 and TRBJ1-6): DTGVSQNPRHKITKRGQNVTFRCDPISEHNRLYWYRQTLGQGPEFLTYFQNEAQLEKSRLLSDRFSAERPKGSFSTLEIQRTEQGDSAMYLCASSKGGGSSSYNSPLHFGNGTRLTVT.

The rearrangement joins TRBV7-8 to TRBJ1-1; D unclear. This CDR3 is built from 13 residues. CDR1 is SGHVS, CDR2 FQNEAQ, per germline. With 1 base removed from V and 4 bases from J, the gap between germline ends came to 7 bases. CDR3 sequence reads: CASSLGTATEAFF. CDR3 nucleotide sequence: TGTGCCAGCAGCTTAGGGACTGCCACTGAAGCTTTCTTT.

This chain connects TRBV9 to TRBJ2-1; D is unclear. Trimming pared 0 bases from V and 1 base from J, leaving 8 bases between. Germline V gene data show CDR1 as SGDLS and CDR2 as YYNGEE. The CDR3 loop spans 15 amino acids. CDR3 sequence reads: CASSVDAGSYNEQFF. DNA for the CDR3: TGTGCCAGCAGCGTAGATGCAGGTTCCTACAATGAGCAGTTCTTC.

The CDR3 protein is CASSFRSGNTIYF. The CDR3, as DNA: TGTGCCAGCAGTTTCAGATCTGGAAACACCATATATTTT. The rearrangement joins TRBV12-3 or TRBV12-4 to TRBJ1-3; no clear D. The germline V and J ends were trimmed by 3 bases and 1 base, with 4 bases remaining between them. The CDR3 sequence is 13 residues long.

The chain employs TRBV3-1 (or the pseudogene TRBV3-2) and TRBJ2-7; tentatively, D is TRBD1 (5 bases). V dropped 0 bases and J dropped 5 bases, with 11 bases sitting between them. Germline V gene sequence: CDR1 LGHDT, CDR2 YNNKEL (reference sequence). The CDR3 length is 14 residues. This chain's CDR3 is CASSQDRTIHEQYF. In DNA, the CDR3 is TGTGCCAGCAGCCAAGATAGGACAATCCACGAGCAGTACTTC.

The chain couples TRBV6-2 or TRBV6-3 to TRBJ1-5; a weak D match, TRBD1 (5 bases). The CDR3 extends over 15 amino acids. V dropped 4 bases and J dropped 3 bases, with 13 bases sitting between them. Germline V gene sequence: CDR1 MNHEY, CDR2 SVGEGT. The CDR3 bases are TGTGCCAGCAGTTCCCATTCGGGGGACAATCAGCCCCAGCATTTT. Amino acid sequence: CASSSHSGDNQPQHF.

This CDR3 is CASSRTSDSYNEQFF. The CDR3 nucleotides are TGCGCCAGCAGCCGAACTAGCGACTCCTACAATGAGCAGTTCTTC. The chain uses TRBV5-1 and TRBJ2-1; 7 bases align to TRBD2. The CDR3 is 15 amino acids. V lost 4 bases to trimming and J lost 0 bases; unmatched junction nucleotides: 4. Looked up from germline, CDR1 is SGHRS and CDR2 is YFSETQ. Based on the CDR3 plus reference TRBV5-1 and TRBJ2-1, the full variable domain is KAGVTQTPRYLIKTRGQQVTLSCSPISGHRSVSWYQQTPGQGLQFLFEYFSETQRNKGNFPGRFSGRQFSNSRSEMNVSTLELGDSALYLCASSRTSDSYNEQFFGPGTRLTVL.